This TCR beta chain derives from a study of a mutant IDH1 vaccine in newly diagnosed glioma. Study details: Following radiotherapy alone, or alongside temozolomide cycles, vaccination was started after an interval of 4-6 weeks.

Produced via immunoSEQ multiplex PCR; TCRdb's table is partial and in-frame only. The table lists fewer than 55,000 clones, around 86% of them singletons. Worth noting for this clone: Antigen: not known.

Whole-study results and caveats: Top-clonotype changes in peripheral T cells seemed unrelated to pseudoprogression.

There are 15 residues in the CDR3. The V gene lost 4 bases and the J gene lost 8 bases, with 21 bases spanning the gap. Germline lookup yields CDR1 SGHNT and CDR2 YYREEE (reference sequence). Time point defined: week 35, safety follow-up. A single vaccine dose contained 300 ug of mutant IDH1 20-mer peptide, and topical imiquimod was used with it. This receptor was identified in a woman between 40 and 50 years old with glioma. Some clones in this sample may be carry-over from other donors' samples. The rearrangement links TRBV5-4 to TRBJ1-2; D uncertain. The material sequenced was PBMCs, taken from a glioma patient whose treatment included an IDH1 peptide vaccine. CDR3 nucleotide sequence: TGTGCCAGCAGCCCGTCGGGCGGGAGGGCGGGAGGCTACACCTTC. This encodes CASSPSGGRAGGYTF.